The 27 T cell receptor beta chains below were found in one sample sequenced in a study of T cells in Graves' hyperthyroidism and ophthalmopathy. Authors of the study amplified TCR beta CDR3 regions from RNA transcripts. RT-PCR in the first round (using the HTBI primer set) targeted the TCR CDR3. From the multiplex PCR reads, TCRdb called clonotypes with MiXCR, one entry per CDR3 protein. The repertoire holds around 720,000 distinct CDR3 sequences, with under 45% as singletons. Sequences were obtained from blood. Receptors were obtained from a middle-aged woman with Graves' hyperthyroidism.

The DNA of the CDR3 is TGTGCCAGCAGTTCGAGGACGCTGAACACTGAAGCTTTCTTT. Translating it yields CASSSRTLNTEAFF. The chain uses TRBV6-5 and TRBJ1-1; no definite D call. CDR1 and CDR2 (germline): MNHEY, SVGAGI. Trimming took off 4 bases at V and 0 bases at J, with 9 bases between the two ends. This CDR3 has 14 residues.

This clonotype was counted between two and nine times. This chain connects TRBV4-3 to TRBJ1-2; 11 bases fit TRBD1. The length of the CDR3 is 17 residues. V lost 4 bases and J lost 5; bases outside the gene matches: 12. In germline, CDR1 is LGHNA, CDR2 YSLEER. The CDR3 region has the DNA TGCGCCAGCAGCCTGGACAGGGGGCGCGCCGGATCTTATGGCTACACCTTC. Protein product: CASSLDRGRAGSYGYTF.

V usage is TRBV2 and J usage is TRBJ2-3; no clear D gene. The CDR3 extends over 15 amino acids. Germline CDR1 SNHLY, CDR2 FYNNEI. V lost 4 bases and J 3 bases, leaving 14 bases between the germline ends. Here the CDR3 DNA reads TGTGCCAGCAGTGCCTCGGGCACCTCTACAGATACGCAGTATTTT. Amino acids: CASSASGTSTDTQYF.

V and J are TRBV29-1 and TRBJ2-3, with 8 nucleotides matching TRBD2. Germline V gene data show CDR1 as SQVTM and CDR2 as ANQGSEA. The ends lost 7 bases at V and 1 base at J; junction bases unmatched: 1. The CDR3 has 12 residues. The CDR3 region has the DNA TGCAGCGAGACTAGCGGCACAGATACGCAGTATTTT. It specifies CSETSGTDTQYF.

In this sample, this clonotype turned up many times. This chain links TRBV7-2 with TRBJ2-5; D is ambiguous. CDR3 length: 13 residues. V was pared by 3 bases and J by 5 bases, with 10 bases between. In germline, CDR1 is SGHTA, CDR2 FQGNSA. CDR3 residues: CASSFSQQETQYF. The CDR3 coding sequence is TGTGCCAGCAGCTTTTCTCAGCAGGAGACCCAGTACTTC.

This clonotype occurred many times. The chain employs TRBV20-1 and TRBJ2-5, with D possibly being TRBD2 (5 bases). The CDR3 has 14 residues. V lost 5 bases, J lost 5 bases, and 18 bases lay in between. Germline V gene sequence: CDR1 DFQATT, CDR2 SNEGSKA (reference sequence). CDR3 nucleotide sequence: TGCAGTGCTCCCTCGGCGGGCTCGGGGGAGACCCAGTACTTC. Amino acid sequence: CSAPSAGSGETQYF.

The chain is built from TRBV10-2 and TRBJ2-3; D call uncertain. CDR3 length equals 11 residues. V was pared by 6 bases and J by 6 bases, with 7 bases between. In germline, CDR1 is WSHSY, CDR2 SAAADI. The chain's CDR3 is CASRLFDTQYF. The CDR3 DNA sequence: TGCGCCAGCAGGCTGTTCGATACGCAGTATTTT.

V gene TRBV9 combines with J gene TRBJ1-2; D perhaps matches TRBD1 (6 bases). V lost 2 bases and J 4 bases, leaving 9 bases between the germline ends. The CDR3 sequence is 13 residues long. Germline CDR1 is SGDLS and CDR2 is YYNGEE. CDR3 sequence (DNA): TGTGCCAGCAGCGTCGGACAGTTCTATGGCTACACCTTC. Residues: CASSVGQFYGYTF.

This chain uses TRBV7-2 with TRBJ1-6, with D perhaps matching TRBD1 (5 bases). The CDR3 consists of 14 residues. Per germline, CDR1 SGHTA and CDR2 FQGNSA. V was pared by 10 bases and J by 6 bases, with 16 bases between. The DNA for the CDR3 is TGTGCCATCGGGACCTCGCCGGGTAATTCACCCCTCCACTTT. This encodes CAIGTSPGNSPLHF.

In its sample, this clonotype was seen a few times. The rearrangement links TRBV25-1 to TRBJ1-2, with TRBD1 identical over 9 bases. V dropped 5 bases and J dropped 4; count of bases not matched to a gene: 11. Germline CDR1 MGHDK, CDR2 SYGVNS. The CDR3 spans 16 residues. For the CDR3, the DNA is TGTGCCAGCAGTTTGCCGTTCCCGGGACAGGGCTATGGCTACACCTTC. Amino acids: CASSLPFPGQGYGYTF.

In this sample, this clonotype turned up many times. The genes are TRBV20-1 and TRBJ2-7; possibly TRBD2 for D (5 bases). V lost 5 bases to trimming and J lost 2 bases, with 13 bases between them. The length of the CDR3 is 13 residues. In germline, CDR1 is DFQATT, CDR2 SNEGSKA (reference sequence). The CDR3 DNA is TGCAGTGCTCTACGGGGTGGTACCTACGAGCAGTACTTC. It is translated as CSALRGGTYEQYF.

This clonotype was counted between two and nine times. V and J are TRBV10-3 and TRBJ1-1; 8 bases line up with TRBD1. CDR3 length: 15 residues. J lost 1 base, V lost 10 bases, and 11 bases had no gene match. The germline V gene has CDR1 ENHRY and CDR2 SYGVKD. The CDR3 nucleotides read TGTGCCAGCATTGAGGCAGGGGGCGCGAACACTGAAGCTTTCTTT. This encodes CASIEAGGANTEAFF.

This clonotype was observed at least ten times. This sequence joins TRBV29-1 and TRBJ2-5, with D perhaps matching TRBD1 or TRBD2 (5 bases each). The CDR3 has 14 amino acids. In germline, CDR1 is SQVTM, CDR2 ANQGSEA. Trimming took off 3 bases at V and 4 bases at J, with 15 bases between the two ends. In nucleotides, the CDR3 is TGCAGCGTTGATGTGTCTTGGGGGAGAGAGACCCAGTACTTC. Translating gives CSVDVSWGRETQYF.

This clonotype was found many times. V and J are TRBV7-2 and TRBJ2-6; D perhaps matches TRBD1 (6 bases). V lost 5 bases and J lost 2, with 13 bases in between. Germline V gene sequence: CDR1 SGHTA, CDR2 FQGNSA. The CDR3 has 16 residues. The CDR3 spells CASSPDRKPGANVLTF. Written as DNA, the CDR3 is TGTGCCAGCAGCCCCGACAGGAAACCTGGGGCCAACGTCCTGACTTTC.

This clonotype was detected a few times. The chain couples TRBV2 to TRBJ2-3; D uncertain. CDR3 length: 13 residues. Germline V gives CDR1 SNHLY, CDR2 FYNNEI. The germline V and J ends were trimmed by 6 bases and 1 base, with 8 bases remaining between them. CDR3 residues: CASREFGTDTQYF. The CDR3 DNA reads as TGTGCCAGCAGGGAATTCGGCACAGATACGCAGTATTTT.

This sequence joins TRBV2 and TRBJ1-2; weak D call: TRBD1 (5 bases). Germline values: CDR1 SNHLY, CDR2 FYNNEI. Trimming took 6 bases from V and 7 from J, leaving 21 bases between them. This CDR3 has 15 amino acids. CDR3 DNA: TGTGCCAGCAGCCACGATTCAAGGGCCGGGGGTGGCTACACCTTC. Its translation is CASSHDSRAGGGYTF.

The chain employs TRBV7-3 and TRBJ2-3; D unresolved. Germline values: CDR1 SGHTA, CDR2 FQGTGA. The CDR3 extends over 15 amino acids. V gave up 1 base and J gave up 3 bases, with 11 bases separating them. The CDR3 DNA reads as TGTGCCAGCAGCTTAATTCAGACACGGACAGATACGCAGTATTTT. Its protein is CASSLIQTRTDTQYF.

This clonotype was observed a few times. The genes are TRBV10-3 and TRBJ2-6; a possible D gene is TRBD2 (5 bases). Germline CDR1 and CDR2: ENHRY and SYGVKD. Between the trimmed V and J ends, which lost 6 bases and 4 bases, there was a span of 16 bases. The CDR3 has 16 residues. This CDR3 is CAISDRALAGANVLTF. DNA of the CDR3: TGTGCCATCAGCGACCGCGCCTTAGCGGGGGCCAACGTCCTGACTTTC.

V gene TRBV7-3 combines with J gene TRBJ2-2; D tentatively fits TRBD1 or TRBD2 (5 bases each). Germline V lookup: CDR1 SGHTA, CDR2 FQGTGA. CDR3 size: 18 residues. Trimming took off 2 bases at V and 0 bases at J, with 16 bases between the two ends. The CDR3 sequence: CASSLGQGGHTNTGELFF. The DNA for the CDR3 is TGTGCCAGCAGCTTAGGCCAGGGCGGGCATACGAACACCGGGGAGCTGTTTTTT.

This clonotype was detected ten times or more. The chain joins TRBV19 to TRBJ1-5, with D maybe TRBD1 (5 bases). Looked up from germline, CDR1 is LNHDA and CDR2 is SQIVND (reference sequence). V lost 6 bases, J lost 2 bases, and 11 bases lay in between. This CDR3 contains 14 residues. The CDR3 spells CASRRGGGNQPQHF. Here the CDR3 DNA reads TGTGCCAGTAGGAGGGGAGGGGGCAATCAGCCCCAGCATTTT.

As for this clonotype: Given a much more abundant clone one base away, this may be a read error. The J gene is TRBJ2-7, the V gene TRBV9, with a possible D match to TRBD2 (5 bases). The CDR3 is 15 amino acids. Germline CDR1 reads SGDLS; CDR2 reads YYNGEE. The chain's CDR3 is CASGVVSRGMEEQYF. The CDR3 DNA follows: TGTGCCAGCGGCGTAGTGTCCCGGGGAATGGAGGAGCAGTACTTC.

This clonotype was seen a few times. The CDR3 reads CASSLWGTGDEKLFF. The CDR3 DNA is TGTGCCAGCAGTTTATGGGGGACAGGGGATGAAAAACTGTTTTTT. The chain uses TRBV28 and TRBJ1-4, with TRBD1 matching over 10 bases. Trimming took 0 bases from V and 6 from J; bases not matched to a gene: 1. The CDR3 extends over 15 amino acids. Per the germline V gene, CDR1 is MDHEN and CDR2 is SYDVKM.

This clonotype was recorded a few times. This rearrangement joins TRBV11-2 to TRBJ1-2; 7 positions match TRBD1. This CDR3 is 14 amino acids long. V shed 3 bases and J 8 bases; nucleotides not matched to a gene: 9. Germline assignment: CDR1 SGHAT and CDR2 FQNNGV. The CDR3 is CASSLTGKFIGYTF. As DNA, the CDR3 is TGTGCCAGCAGCTTGACAGGGAAATTTATAGGCTACACCTTC.

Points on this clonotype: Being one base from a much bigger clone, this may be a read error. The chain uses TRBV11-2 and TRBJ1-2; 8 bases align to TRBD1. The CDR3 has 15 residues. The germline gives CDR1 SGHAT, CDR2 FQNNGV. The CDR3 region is CASREGQGLNYGHTF. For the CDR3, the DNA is TGTGCCAGCAGGGAAGGACAGGGACTTAACTATGGCCACACCTTC.

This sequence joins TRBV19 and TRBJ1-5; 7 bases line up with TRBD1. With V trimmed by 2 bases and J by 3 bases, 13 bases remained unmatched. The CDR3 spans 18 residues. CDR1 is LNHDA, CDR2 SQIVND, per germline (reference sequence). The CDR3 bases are TGTGCCAGTAGTATATTTGGTGACAGGGCCGGGGTCAATCAGCCCCAGCATTTT. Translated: CASSIFGDRAGVNQPQHF. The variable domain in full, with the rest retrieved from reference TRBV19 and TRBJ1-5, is DGGITQSPKYLFRKEGQNVTLSCEQNLNHDAMYWYRQDPGQGLRLIYYSQIVNDFQKGDIAEGYSVSREKKESFPLTVTSAQKNPTAFYLCASSIFGDRAGVNQPQHFGDGTRLSIL.

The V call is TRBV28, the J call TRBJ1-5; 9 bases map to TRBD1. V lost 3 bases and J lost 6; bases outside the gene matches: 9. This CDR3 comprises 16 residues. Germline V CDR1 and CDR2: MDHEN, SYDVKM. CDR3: CASSFLGTGSGQPQHF. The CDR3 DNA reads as TGTGCCAGCAGTTTCCTCGGGACAGGGAGCGGTCAGCCCCAGCATTTT.

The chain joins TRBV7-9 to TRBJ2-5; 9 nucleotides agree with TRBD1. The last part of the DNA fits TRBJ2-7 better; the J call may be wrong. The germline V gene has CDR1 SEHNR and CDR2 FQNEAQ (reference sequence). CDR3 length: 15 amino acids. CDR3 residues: CASSSTQGAGDEQYF. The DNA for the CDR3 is TGTGCCAGCAGCTCAACACAGGGGGCGGGCGACGAGCAGTACTTC.